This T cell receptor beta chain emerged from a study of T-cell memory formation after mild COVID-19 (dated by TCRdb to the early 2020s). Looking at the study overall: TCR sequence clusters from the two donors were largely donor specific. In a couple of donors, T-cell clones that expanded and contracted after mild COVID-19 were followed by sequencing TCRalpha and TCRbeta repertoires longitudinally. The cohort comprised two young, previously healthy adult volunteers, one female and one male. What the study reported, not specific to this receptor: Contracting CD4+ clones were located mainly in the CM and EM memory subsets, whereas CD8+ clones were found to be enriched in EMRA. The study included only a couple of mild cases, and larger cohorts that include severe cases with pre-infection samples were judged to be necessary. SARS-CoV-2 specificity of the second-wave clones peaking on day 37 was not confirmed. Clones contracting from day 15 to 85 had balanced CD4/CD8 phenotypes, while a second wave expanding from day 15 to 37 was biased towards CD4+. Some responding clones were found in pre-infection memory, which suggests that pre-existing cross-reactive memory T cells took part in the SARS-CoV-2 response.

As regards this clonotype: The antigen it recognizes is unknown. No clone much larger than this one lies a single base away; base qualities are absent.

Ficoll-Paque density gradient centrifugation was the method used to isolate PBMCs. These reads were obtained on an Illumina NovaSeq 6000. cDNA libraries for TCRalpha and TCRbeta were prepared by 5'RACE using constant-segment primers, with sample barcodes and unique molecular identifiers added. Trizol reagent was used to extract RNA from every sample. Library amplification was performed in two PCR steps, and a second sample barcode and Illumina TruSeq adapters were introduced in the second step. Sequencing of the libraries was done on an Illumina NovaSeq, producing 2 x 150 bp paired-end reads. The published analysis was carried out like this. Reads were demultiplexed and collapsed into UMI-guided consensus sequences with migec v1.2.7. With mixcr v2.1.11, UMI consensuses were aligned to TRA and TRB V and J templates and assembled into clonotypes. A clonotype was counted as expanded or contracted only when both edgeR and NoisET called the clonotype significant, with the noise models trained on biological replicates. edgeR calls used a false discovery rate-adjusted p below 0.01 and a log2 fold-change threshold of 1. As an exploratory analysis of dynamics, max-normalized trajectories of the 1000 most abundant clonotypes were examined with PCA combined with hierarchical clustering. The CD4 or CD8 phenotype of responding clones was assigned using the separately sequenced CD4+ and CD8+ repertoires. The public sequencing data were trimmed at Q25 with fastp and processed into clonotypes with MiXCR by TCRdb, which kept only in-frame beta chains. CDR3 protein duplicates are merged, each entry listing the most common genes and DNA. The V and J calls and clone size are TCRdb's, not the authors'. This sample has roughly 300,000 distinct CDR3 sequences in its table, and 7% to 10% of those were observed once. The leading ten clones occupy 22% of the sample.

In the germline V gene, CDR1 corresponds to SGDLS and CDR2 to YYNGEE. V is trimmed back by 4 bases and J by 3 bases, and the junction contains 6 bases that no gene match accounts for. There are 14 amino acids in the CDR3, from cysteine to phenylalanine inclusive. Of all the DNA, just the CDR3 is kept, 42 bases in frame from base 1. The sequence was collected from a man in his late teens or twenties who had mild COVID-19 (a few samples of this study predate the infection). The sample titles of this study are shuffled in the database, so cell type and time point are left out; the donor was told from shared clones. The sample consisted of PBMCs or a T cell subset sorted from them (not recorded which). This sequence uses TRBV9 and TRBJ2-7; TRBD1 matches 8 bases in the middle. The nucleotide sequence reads TGTGCCAGCAGCCCCGGACAGGGCAACTACGAGCAGTACTTC. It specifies CASSPGQGNYEQYF. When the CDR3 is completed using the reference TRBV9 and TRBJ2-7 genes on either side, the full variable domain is DSGVTQTPKHLITATGQRVTLRCSPRSGDLSVYWYQQSLDQGLQFLIQYYNGEERAKGNILERFSAQQFPDLHSELNLSSLELGDSALYFCASSPGQGNYEQYFGPGTRLTVT.